This TCR beta chain was profiled in a study of cytomegalovirus exposure and HLA in healthy donors (dated by TCRdb to 2016 to 2017). Concerning the study at large: An earlier analysis of 587 of the donors reported 250 to 300 Gb of sequence data and approximately 110 million unique TCR beta sequences from 150 million to 200 million T cells. About 320 gigabases of sequencing data and tens of millions of unique TCR sequences were included in an early release covering around 600 HLA-typed donors. Of the 300 to 400 genotyped donors, about 80% fell in the genetic ancestry cluster associated with self-reported Caucasian donors. The study aimed to test whether signatures of past pathogen exposure could be identified by cataloging public T cell receptors. The study profiled the T cell repertoires of under 850 subjects by immunosequencing and related them to cytomegalovirus serostatus. Besides the first cohort of hundreds of subjects, a separate validation cohort made up of roughly 120 different subjects was used. The study combined high-throughput TCR immunosequencing, statistical association of individual TCRs with disease status, and machine learning to predict cytomegalovirus infection status. In a later analysis, previously published TCR beta repertoires from 550 to 700 donors were re-analyzed and high-resolution HLA genotyping was added so that TCR occurrence patterns could be studied. Rather than using new phenotypic data, the later analysis identified candidate immune exposures from TCR beta sequences and from how often those sequences occurred across donors. To decide whether each TCR beta V gene segment behaved as functional or pseudogenic, an earlier analysis of nearly 600 of the donors relied on high-throughput TCR beta sequencing. Donor age, sex, ethnicity and CMV serostatus were collected together with the repertoire data. In a later genetic analysis, genome-wide SNP genotypes for about 55% of the roughly 700 donors were used, and that subset was treated as a discovery cohort. Every discovery cohort repertoire had been produced on one sequencing platform. Class I and class II HLA loci were covered by the typing at four-digit resolution. The number of typed donors differed by locus: 629-630 for A, B, C, DRB1 and DQB1; approximately 520 for DQA1; 600 to 610 for DPA1; and 450 to 480 for DPB1. A few DR-DQ haplotypes were treated as single units for association and clustering because of strong linkage in the cohort. Among almost 400 genotyped donors of the cohort, an average of about 240,000 unique TCR beta nucleotide sequences were sequenced per donor, roughly a sixth of them non-productive.

Library preparation was by the immunoSEQ multiplex PCR assay. The multiplex PCR relied on a mix of 60 forward primers for TCR Vbeta segments and 13 reverse primers for TCR Jbeta segments. Amplification of the CDR3 region of rearranged TCR beta genes was performed with a multiplex PCR assay on genomic DNA. The Illumina HiSeq System was used to sequence the amplified TCR beta libraries as 87-base-pair reads. As for how the authors treated the data: Across the 700 or so repertoires, a later analysis counted some 80 million unique TCR beta chains, around 11 million of which were shared by at least two donors. Raw reads were error-corrected and collapsed into unique sequences by a nearest-neighbor algorithm in which closely related sequences were merged to remove PCR and sequencing errors. Alignment of CDR3 sequences to IMGT reference sequences was used to assign V, D and J gene segments. For a sequence to be retained, at least a six-nucleotide match to both a V gene segment and a J gene segment was required. A rearrangement counted as productive if the CDR3 had no stop codons and remained in frame with V and J, and every other rearrangement counted as non-productive. Following IMGT convention, CDR3 was defined as the stretch from the second conserved V-encoded cysteine up to the conserved J-encoded phenylalanine. Sequences without an unambiguous match to a single V gene segment were excluded from the earlier analysis of about 640 of the donors. In an earlier analysis of 587 of the donors, V segments were called functional above 56.7% productive rearrangements and were called segregating when the between-donor standard deviation exceeded 5%. A statistical classification framework was developed to diagnose cytomegalovirus status using the catalog of TCR beta chain sequences. V and J gene assignment, in a later analysis, came from comparing TCR nucleotide sequences with IMGT/GENE-DB human TR gene sequences. Using the TCRdist pipeline, a later analysis assigned CDR3 sequences along with most-parsimonious VDJ recombination scenarios. In a later analysis, each TCR beta chain was defined by its CDR3 amino acid sequence together with its V-gene family, and reads lacking a unique V-gene family were excluded. To address suspected cross-contamination and a sequencing artifact, a later analysis removed 450 to 700 highly shared, low-generation-probability nucleotide sequences. For each public chain, a later analysis derived a clonal expansion index from normalized ranks of inferred template counts within each repertoire. A later analysis computed generation probabilities with a VDJ recombination model fitted to out-of-frame rearrangements, and checked the results against IGoR. Hypergeometric tests were used in a later analysis to score TCR-TCR, TCR-HLA and TCR-CMV co-occurrence, with a repertoire-size bias correction applied to the TCR pairs. In a later analysis, false discovery rates were estimated by permuting HLA or CMV assignments 20 times. In a later analysis, co-occurring TCRs were grouped using DBSCAN, with TCRdist sequence similarity added in when clustering inside HLA-allele-positive subsets. Repertoires with fewer than 30,000 or more than 120,000 public chains were left out of co-occurrence clustering, as were about 5 repertoires with anomalous nucleotide sharing. Imported from immuneACCESS, the table was reduced by TCRdb to in-frame sequences with V and J called. These copies leave out some clones; in studies compared against another copy, an unresolved V gene accounts for under half, and the cause of the remainder is not known. That table furnishes V, J and clone size, whereas the DNA furnished D and trimming. The record for this sample contains approximately 80,000 clones. The biggest ten clones account for 3% to 4% of the sample.

From the cysteine through the phenylalanine, the CDR3 covers 12 amino acids. Of the read, only the CDR3 DNA is kept; its 36 bases are in frame from base 1. CDR1 and CDR2, looked up from the germline V gene (reference sequence), are LNHDA and SQIVND. Points the paper makes about the study in general: Some IMGT-functional V segments, including TRBV6-2 and TRBV6-3, could not be told apart with the 87-base-pair reads, so those segments were excluded. The cohort was sequenced for TCR beta chains only, and without alpha or paired-chain data the features that could be detected were limited. A later analysis found that TCR association rates varied across HLA loci, with DRB1 alleles showing the most associated TCRs and HLA-C alleles the fewest. A further reported finding was that TCR beta sequences accurately predicted the HLA-A and HLA-B alleles for most subjects in the first cohort. The authors suggested that the approach could potentially be extended to other disease states and immunological phenotypes. According to a later genetic analysis, donors in an Asian-associated ancestry cluster had fewer N-insertions in productive TCRs than the approximately 610-donor mean. In a later analysis, several top co-occurrence clusters were reported to appear linked to parvovirus B19, influenza, CMV and Epstein-Barr virus. The classifier was reported to diagnose cytomegalovirus status with high specificity and sensitivity in both the original and validation cohorts. When HLA alleles, especially DR and DQ, strongly co-occurred, attributing TCR associations to individual alleles was difficult. Because some donors lacked HLA typing at each locus, the association tests relied only on the typed subset. Most CMV-associated TCR beta chains appeared to be HLA-restricted in a later analysis, and the HLA associations seemed to be driven largely by CMV exposure. The earlier analysis of about 600 of the donors excluded 15 to 20 rarely observed V segments, including chromosome 9 orphons, because counts were too low. Roughly uniform sequencing depth across donors was assumed in presence/absence analyses, although this assumption may not hold. In vitro tests confirmed that a few of the cytomegalovirus-associated TCR beta chains recognize cytomegalovirus antigens. In an earlier analysis of 587 of the donors, most TCR beta V segments were observed in productive rearrangements about 90% or about 30% of the time, broadly matching IMGT annotations. Specific HLA alleles were associated with more than 15,000 TCR beta sequences at a false discovery rate of 0.05 in a later analysis. Linkage disequilibrium might explain the correlated functional status among segregating V segments, but an unknown experimental factor could not be ruled out. A cluster of highly shared sequence variants was judged likely to be a technical artifact of the sequencing pipeline. Most TCR sequences were observed very rarely across donors, whereas some public TCRs were present in many individuals. Immune exposure information for the cohort was limited to CMV serostatus. V-gene and J-gene trimming of TCR beta chains was associated with a missense DCLRE1C variant in a later genetic analysis, and the association was replicated in an independent cohort. A total of 150 or so TCR beta chains were listed by the study as associated with cytomegalovirus. A later analysis found that HLA-associated TCR beta chains were more clonally expanded and had lower generation probabilities than equally common non-associated chains.

In total, roughly 710 healthy bone marrow donors made up the cohort. At the time of sampling, all cohort members were nominally healthy, though unrecorded immune exposures were likely present. The donor was CMV seropositive and was included in the group of 250 to 300 seropositive cohort members. A peripheral blood sample was provided by each donor, and peripheral blood mononuclear cells were used for TCR beta sequencing. Genomic DNA extraction from the blood cell samples was performed with the Qiagen DNeasy Blood Extraction Kit. Turning to this clone: Its antigen specificity is not known. Relative to the germline gene, one junction end is altered; a read error may explain this.

Sequenced sample: PBMCs. The TCR was taken from a young man in good health and CMV-seropositive. The sequence links TRBV19 to TRBJ2-7; tentative D gene TRBD2, with 6 bases matching. Here the CDR3 is given as CASSRAPGLISF. The DNA is TGTGCCAGTAGTAGGGCCCCGGGACTGATCTCCTTC.